The 15 T cell receptor beta chains reported below all come from one sample, sequenced in a study of blood T cells in healthy people across ages. PCR was performed a second time for roughly 7 to 12 cycles using a sample-barcoded 5' primer and a J-beta primer mix. TCRdb fed the 5' RACE reads into MiXCR, producing one record per CDR3 protein. The sample has 1,500,000 or so distinct CDR3 sequences; 59% are singletons. Input material: blood. Source of these receptors: a man in his late teens or twenties in good health.

This rearrangement joins TRBV9 to TRBJ1-4; D gene uncertain. Trimming removed 4 bases at V and 4 bases at J, with 14 bases between. Germline V gene lookup returns CDR1 SGDLS and CDR2 YYNGEE. The CDR3 is 15 residues long. Here the CDR3 reads CASSPGGGLNEKLFF. The DNA of the CDR3 is TGTGCCAGCAGCCCTGGAGGAGGGCTTAATGAAAAACTGTTTTTT.

The chain has TRBV10-3 and TRBJ2-1, with TRBD2 identical over 11 bases. This CDR3 has 14 amino acids. V trimming: 6 bases; J trimming: 5 bases; junction bases outside the gene matches: 3. The germline V gene has CDR1 ENHRY and CDR2 SYGVKD. The CDR3 loop reads CAIRLSGGDNEQFF. CDR3 sequence (DNA): TGTGCCATCAGACTTAGCGGGGGGGACAATGAGCAGTTCTTC.

The V and J genes are TRBV20-1 and TRBJ1-4; D gene unclear. The germline CDR1 and CDR2 sequences are DFQATT and SNEGSKA (reference sequence). V lost 5 bases to trimming and J lost 5 bases, with 15 bases between them. CDR3 length: 14 residues. The CDR3 coding sequence is TGCAGTGCTGGCGGGGAGCTGGGGAATGAAAAACTGTTTTTT. It specifies CSAGGELGNEKLFF.

This chain joins TRBV7-9 and TRBJ1-2; 8 nucleotides line up with TRBD1. V shed 2 bases and J 8 bases; nucleotides not matched to a gene: 7. CDR1 and CDR2 from the germline V gene are SEHNR and FQNEAQ (reference sequence). CDR3 length: 14 amino acids. The CDR3 DNA is TGTGCCAGCAGCTTACCCGGGACAGGTCGAGGCTACACCTTC. Translating gives CASSLPGTGRGYTF.

The chain carries TRBV20-1 and TRBJ2-7; 7 positions agree with TRBD1. The CDR3 has 12 residues. The germline V gene encodes CDR1 DFQATT and CDR2 SNEGSKA (reference sequence). DNA of the CDR3: TGCTCGGGACAGATAATCTCCTACGAGCAGTACTTC. Residues: CSGQIISYEQYF.

This clonotype came up once. This may arise from a read error, as a much more abundant clone is one base away. This chain joins TRBV29-1 and TRBJ2-6; TRBD2 is a possible D gene (5 bases). The germline V gene has CDR1 SQVTM and CDR2 ANQGSEA. This CDR3 has 13 amino acids. In nucleotides, the CDR3 is TGCAGCGTCGACTCATCCGGGGTCAACGTCCTGACTTTC. Translated, it gives CSVDSSGVNVLTF.

The rearrangement links TRBV7-9 to TRBJ2-1, with a tentative D call TRBD1 (6 bases). The CDR3 covers 14 residues. The germline V and J ends were trimmed by 5 bases and 6 bases, with 14 bases remaining between them. CDR1 SEHNR and CDR2 FQNEAQ come from the germline V gene (reference sequence). The CDR3 DNA is TGTGCCAGCAGCCCGGGACATAAAGTCAATGAGCAGTTCTTC. This gives the protein CASSPGHKVNEQFF.

This clonotype turned up a few times. The chain uses TRBV7-9 and TRBJ1-2; D is perhaps TRBD1 (6 bases). The V end lost 8 bases, the J end lost 7 bases, and 26 bases lay between the germline ends. CDR1 and CDR2 (germline): SEHNR, FQNEAQ (reference sequence). This CDR3 is 16 amino acids long. CDR3 loop: CASVPPAGGVLFGYTF. CDR3 bases: TGTGCCAGCGTTCCTCCGGCGGGGGGCGTGCTTTTTGGCTACACCTTC.

This clonotype was seen just once. The chain links TRBV15 to TRBJ2-7; D may be TRBD2 (5 bases). Germline CDR1 reads LNHNV; CDR2 reads YYDKDF (reference sequence). The CDR3 extends over 15 amino acids. The V end lost 0 bases, the J end lost 0 bases, and 9 bases lay between the germline ends. DNA of the CDR3: TGTGCCACCAGCAGAGATGCCGGGATCTCCTACGAGCAGTACTTC. As protein: CATSRDAGISYEQYF.

This clonotype was seen only a few times. The rearrangement links TRBV10-3 to TRBJ2-1; 7 nucleotides align to TRBD2. In germline, CDR1 is ENHRY, CDR2 SYGVKD. V lost 5 bases to trimming and J lost 6 bases; unmatched junction nucleotides: 7. The CDR3 has 14 residues. CDR3 bases: TGTGCCATCAGTTTCAGCGGGGACGGCAATGAGCAGTTCTTC. It encodes CAISFSGDGNEQFF.

The chain couples TRBV3-1 to TRBJ1-2, with no clear D. The germline V gene has CDR1 LGHDT and CDR2 YNNKEL (reference sequence). This CDR3 spans 14 amino acids. With 0 bases removed from V and 8 bases from J, the gap between germline ends came to 13 bases. The CDR3 nucleotides are TGTGCCAGCAGCCAAGATGTTCAACGGGAAGGCTACACCTTC. As protein: CASSQDVQREGYTF.

This clonotype was counted only a few times. The V call is TRBV25-1, the J call TRBJ2-3; D remains ambiguous. This CDR3 region has 15 residues. Deletions cut 3 bases from V and 2 bases from J, with 12 bases between. The germline gives CDR1 MGHDK, CDR2 SYGVNS. This CDR3 is CASSDWTHYTDTQYF. The CDR3 DNA reads TGTGCCAGCAGTGATTGGACCCATTACACAGATACGCAGTATTTT.

V is TRBV9 and J is TRBJ2-1; the D is unclear. Trimming shortened V by 2 bases and J by 9 bases, and 15 bases separated the two germline ends. CDR3 size: 14 residues. In germline, CDR1 is SGDLS, CDR2 YYNGEE. The CDR3 coding sequence is TGTGCCAGCAGCGTTGGTTCTCTATTCGGTGAGCAGTTCTTC. Translating it yields CASSVGSLFGEQFF.

This clonotype was counted between two and nine times. This chain joins TRBV27 and TRBJ2-7; D perhaps matches TRBD2 (7 bases). The CDR3 is 15 residues long. V gave up 4 bases and J gave up 3 bases, with 16 bases separating them. Germline V gives CDR1 MNHEY, CDR2 SMNVEV (reference sequence). CDR3 sequence (DNA): TGTGCCAGCAGTTGGGGGGGGGCGGCCAACTACGAGCAGTACTTC. It yields the protein CASSWGGAANYEQYF.

The CDR3, as DNA: TGCAGCGTCGCTCCCCGACTAGCTGCGGATACGCAGTATTTT. Translating gives CSVAPRLAADTQYF. The chain is built from TRBV29-1 and TRBJ2-3; 7 bases agree with TRBD2. With 6 bases clipped from V and 6 bases from J, the junction kept 12 bases outside the gene matches. From germline, CDR1 is SQVTM and CDR2 ANQGSEA. The CDR3 runs to 14 residues.